The clone carrying this T cell receptor (beta chain) has a handful of counts. Its specificity is unknown. The read ends 3 residues before the CDR3 terminus; that terminus is restored from the germline J gene. In germline, CDR1 is KGHSH, CDR2 LQKENI. The CDR3 totals 14 residues. V was trimmed by 0 bases and J by 3 bases, leaving 6 bases between them. Reduced serum IgG, IgA and/or IgM plus specific antibody deficiency defined CVID. This sample was taken from a study of T cell clonality in common variable immunodeficiency. Overall study findings and caveats: Common variable immunodeficiency TCR beta sequences reportedly had fewer deletions and N-nucleotide insertions.

Profiled with immunoSEQ multiplex PCR; TCRdb holds only in-frame clones, not every one. This repertoire lists approximately 30,000 clones without singletons; 3.1% sits in the top ten. Sequenced: peripheral blood mononuclear cells. The origin of this receptor is a human donor with common variable immunodeficiency. V is TRBV18 and J is TRBJ1-5; D is uncertain. The CDR3 DNA, read in part, is TGTGCCAGCTCACCACCTTCAGTCAATCAGCCC. Its translation: CASSPPSVNQP. The whole CDR3 reads CASSPPSVNQPQHF.